A single sample gave rise to the 22 T cell receptor beta chains below, sequenced in a study of somatic mutations in cytotoxic T cells in rheumatoid arthritis. Only in-frame clones appear in the TCRdb table, and some are missing; sequencing was by immunoSEQ multiplex PCR. The table records fewer than 15,000 clones, about 90% of them present only once. Sequenced: CD4+ T cells sorted from blood. Source of these receptors: an older man with rheumatoid arthritis.

The chain carries TRBV2 and TRBJ1-5; weak D call: TRBD1 (6 bases). Trimming shortened V by 6 bases and J by 5 bases, and 14 bases separated the two germline ends. The length of the CDR3 is 14 residues. CDR1 and CDR2 (germline): SNHLY, FYNNEI. The CDR3 nucleotides are TGTGCCAGCAGCGCAACAGGGTCGGATCAGCCCCAGCATTTT. Its translation: CASSATGSDQPQHF.

This chain connects TRBV6-6 to TRBJ2-5; 7 nucleotides align to TRBD1. CDR3 length: 14 amino acids. The V segment lost 10 bases and the J segment 3 bases; nucleotides outside the gene matches: 11. CDR1 MNHNY and CDR2 SVGAGI come from the germline V gene (reference sequence). The CDR3 nucleotides are TGTGCCACGTGGGACAGTCTTCGTAAAGAGACCCAGTACTTC. It is translated as CATWDSLRKETQYF.

The chain uses TRBV6-5 and TRBJ1-2; D not resolved. Trimming took 5 bases from V and 5 from J, leaving 12 bases between them. The CDR3 is 13 residues long. Germline CDR1 reads MNHEY; CDR2 reads SVGAGI. This CDR3 is CASSEGESYGYTF. CDR3 sequence (DNA): TGTGCCAGCAGTGAGGGAGAGAGTTATGGCTACACCTTC.

This sequence joins TRBV27 and TRBJ2-5, with D unresolved. V was clipped by 6 bases and J by 4 bases, with 12 bases between them. Germline V gene data show CDR1 as MNHEY and CDR2 as SMNVEV (reference sequence). This CDR3 has 13 residues. CDR3 sequence (DNA): TGTGCCAGCAGGCCGATCAGTGGAGAGACCCAGTACTTC. This gives the protein CASRPISGETQYF.

This clone has a single count. The rearrangement joins TRBV6-6 to TRBJ1-3; TRBD1 might be the D (6 bases). CDR1 and CDR2 (germline): MNHNY, SVGAGI (reference sequence). There are 15 residues in the CDR3. Trimming left V 6 bases short and J 0 bases short, with 12 bases between. The CDR3 here is CASSPTGFSGNTIYF. The CDR3 DNA reads TGTGCCAGCAGCCCGACAGGCTTCTCTGGAAACACCATATATTTT.

The chain carries TRBV18 and TRBJ2-5, with 8 bases lining up with TRBD1. From germline, CDR1 is KGHSH and CDR2 LQKENI. The CDR3 runs to 15 residues. V lost 3 bases, J lost 5 bases, and 8 bases stayed unmatched. CDR3 sequence (DNA): TGTGCCAGCTCACCGAGTCAGGGGGCGTTTGAGACCCAGTACTTC. Amino acid sequence: CASSPSQGAFETQYF.

The rearrangement joins TRBV27 to TRBJ2-7; 7 bases fit TRBD2. V lost 1 base and J lost 2; bases outside the gene matches: 5. CDR1 MNHEY and CDR2 SMNVEV come from the germline V gene (reference sequence). CDR3 length: 15 amino acids. CDR3 protein: CASSLFSGRTYEQYF. CDR3 bases: TGTGCCAGCAGTTTATTTAGCGGGCGAACCTACGAGCAGTACTTC.

The V and J genes are TRBV7-7 and TRBJ2-3; 14 bases align to TRBD2. The CDR3 sequence is 16 residues long. V was clipped by 4 bases and J by 5 bases; unmatched bases: 5. Germline CDR1 and CDR2: SSHAT and FNYEAQ (reference sequence). The CDR3 here is CASSWGLAGAEDTQYF. DNA of the CDR3: TGTGCCAGCAGCTGGGGACTAGCGGGAGCTGAAGATACGCAGTATTTT.

The chain has TRBV6-1 and TRBJ2-7, with TRBD1 identical over 8 bases. This CDR3 is built from 16 residues. From germline, CDR1 is MNHNS and CDR2 SASEGT. Trimming cost V 4 bases and J 0 bases; bases outside gene matches: 8. This CDR3 reads CASSGPGQGYSYEQYF. CDR3 coding DNA: TGTGCCAGCAGTGGACCAGGACAGGGCTACTCCTACGAGCAGTACTTC.

The V and J genes are TRBV5-1 and TRBJ2-1, with TRBD2 identical over 12 bases. Trimming removed 4 bases from V and 7 bases from J; junction bases left unmatched: 6. The germline V gene has CDR1 SGHRS and CDR2 YFSETQ. The CDR3 runs to 15 residues. The CDR3 protein is CASSETSGSQNEQFF. The CDR3 DNA reads TGCGCCAGCAGCGAGACTAGCGGGAGTCAGAATGAGCAGTTCTTC.

The rearrangement uses TRBV10-3 and TRBJ2-7; no clear D. V gave up 4 bases and J gave up 5 bases, with 12 bases separating them. CDR1 ENHRY and CDR2 SYGVKD come from the germline V gene. The CDR3 runs 13 residues. In DNA form, the CDR3 reads TGTGCCATCAGTGCGCCTGACAATCACGAGCAGTACTTC. It translates to CAISAPDNHEQYF.

The V gene is TRBV5-1, the J gene TRBJ1-1; D uncertain. Trimming shortened V by 10 bases and J by 8 bases, and 24 bases separated the two germline ends. The CDR3 length is 14 residues. Per the germline V gene, CDR1 is SGHRS and CDR2 is YFSETQ. The CDR3 DNA reads TGCGCCTCGTACCAAAATGGTAGGCAGGCAGAAGCTTTCTTT. Its translation is CASYQNGRQAEAFF.

The chain couples TRBV18 to TRBJ1-1, with D uncertain. Trimming took 2 bases from V and 0 from J, leaving 7 bases between them. This CDR3 has 14 amino acids. Germline V gene sequence: CDR1 KGHSH, CDR2 LQKENI. CDR3: CASSPKQLNTEAFF. CDR3 in DNA: TGTGCCAGCTCACCAAAACAACTGAACACTGAAGCTTTCTTT.

J is TRBJ1-1 and V is TRBV4-1, with unresolved D. CDR3 length: 16 amino acids. V gave up 0 bases and J gave up 10 bases, with 21 bases separating them. Looked up from germline, CDR1 is MGHRA and CDR2 is YSYEKL. The CDR3 DNA sequence: TGCGCCAGCAGCCAAGATGGTAGGCAATACCTCGCGGGAGCTTTCTTT. It codes for CASSQDGRQYLAGAFF.

In nucleotides, the CDR3 is TGTGCCAGCAGCTTAAGACGAGCGGGGAGCACAGATACGCAGTATTTT. Translating it yields CASSLRRAGSTDTQYF. The chain combines TRBV7-6 with TRBJ2-3; TRBD2 aligns across 7 bases. J was trimmed by 0 bases and V by 2 bases; bases with no gene match: 5. Germline V gene data show CDR1 as SGHVS and CDR2 as FNYEAQ. CDR3 length equals 16 residues.

The V gene is TRBV6-1, the J gene TRBJ2-7; 12 nucleotides agree with TRBD1. The trim removed 6 bases at V and 6 bases at J, leaving 9 bases unmatched. CDR3 length equals 15 residues. CDR1 and CDR2 from the germline V gene are MNHNS and SASEGT. The CDR3 is CASRPTGTGGSEQYF. CDR3 sequence (DNA): TGTGCCAGCAGACCCACCGGGACAGGGGGCTCCGAGCAGTACTTC.

J is TRBJ1-1 and V is TRBV7-8, with D perhaps matching TRBD1 (5 bases). Germline lookup yields CDR1 SGHVS and CDR2 FQNEAQ. Trimming removed 1 base from V and 1 base from J, with 7 bases in between. This CDR3 contains 14 residues. The CDR3 sequence is CASSLGTPNTEAFF. Here the CDR3 DNA reads TGTGCCAGCAGCTTAGGGACACCGAACACTGAAGCTTTCTTT.

CDR3 sequence (DNA): TGTGCCAGCAGCTTAACCGGGACAGGGGGCAACGAGCAGTACTTC. Translation gives CASSLTGTGGNEQYF. This chain connects TRBV7-2 to TRBJ2-7; 12 bases fit TRBD1. J gave up 5 bases and V 2 bases, and 4 bases lay outside the gene matches. CDR1 is SGHTA and CDR2 is FQGNSA in the germline V gene. The CDR3 has 15 residues.

V usage is TRBV5-1 and J usage is TRBJ2-3; 7 nucleotides line up with TRBD1. V gave up 4 bases and J gave up 0 bases; unmatched junction bases: 2. Germline V gene sequence: CDR1 SGHRS, CDR2 YFSETQ. The length of the CDR3 is 14 residues. In DNA, the CDR3 is TGCGCCAGCAGCCCGGGACAGAGCACAGATACGCAGTATTTT. Its protein product is CASSPGQSTDTQYF.

This clone was counted once. The chain carries TRBV30 and TRBJ2-7; 7 bases agree with TRBD2. Germline V lookup: CDR1 GTSNPN, CDR2 SVGIG (reference sequence). The CDR3 consists of 14 residues. V dropped 1 base and J dropped 4; count of bases not matched to a gene: 7. Here the CDR3 reads CAWSARTSRYEQYF. The DNA for the CDR3 is TGTGCCTGGAGTGCCCGGACTAGTCGGTACGAGCAGTACTTC.

As regards this clone: Other DNA sequences within the sample encode an identical CDR3. The chain couples TRBV10-3 to TRBJ2-2; a weak D match, TRBD1 (5 bases). The germline CDR1 and CDR2 sequences are ENHRY and SYGVKD. The CDR3 runs to 15 residues. V lost 0 bases and J lost 4, with 9 bases in between. The CDR3 coding sequence is TGTGCCATCAGTGAGTCGAGAAGGGGCACCGGGGAGCTGTTTTTT. Amino acids: CAISESRRGTGELFF.

This rearrangement joins TRBV7-2 to TRBJ2-7, with D tentatively TRBD1 (5 bases). The CDR3 has 14 residues. V shed 5 bases and J shed 10 bases, with 21 bases lying between them. Germline CDR1 and CDR2: SGHTA and FQGNSA. The CDR3 nucleotides are TGTGCCAGCAGCCCGAATGTTCCGGTGACAGCTCAGTACTTC. Protein product: CASSPNVPVTAQYF.